This T cell receptor beta chain was documented in a study of blood T cells in healthy people across ages. CDR1 is SNHLY and CDR2 is FYNNEI in the germline V gene. The CDR3 covers 13 residues. Deletions cut 3 bases from V and 5 bases from J, with 10 bases between. Primers used in a second PCR of roughly 6 to 12 cycles were a sample-barcoded 5' primer and a J-beta primer mix. TCRdb independently ran MiXCR on the 5' RACE reads; one entry per CDR3 protein. The sample yields over 1.5 million distinct CDR3 sequences, just under 50% seen once. Sequenced input: blood. This chain uses TRBV2 with TRBJ2-5; D remains ambiguous. This sequence was found in a woman between 35 and 50 years old in good health. CDR3 bases: TGTGCCAGCAGTGACGGTCAGGCGGAGACCCAGTACTTC. As protein: CASSDGQAETQYF.